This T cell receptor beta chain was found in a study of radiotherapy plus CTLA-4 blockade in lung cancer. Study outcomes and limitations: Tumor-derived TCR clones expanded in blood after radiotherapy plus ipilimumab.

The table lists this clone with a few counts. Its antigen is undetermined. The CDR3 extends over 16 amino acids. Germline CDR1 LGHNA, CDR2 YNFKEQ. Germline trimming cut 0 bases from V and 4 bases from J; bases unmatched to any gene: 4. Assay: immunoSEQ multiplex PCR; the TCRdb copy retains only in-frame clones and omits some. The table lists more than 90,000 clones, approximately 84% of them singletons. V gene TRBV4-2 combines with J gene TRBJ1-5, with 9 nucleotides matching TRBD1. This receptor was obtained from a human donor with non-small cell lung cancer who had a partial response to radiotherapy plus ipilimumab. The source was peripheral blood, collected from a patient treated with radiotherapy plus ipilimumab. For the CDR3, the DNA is TGTGCCAGCAGCCAAGATGTACAGGGGGCAAATCAGCCCCAGCATTTT. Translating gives CASSQDVQGANQPQHF.